What follows are 16 T cell receptor beta chains derived from one specimen sequenced in a study of T cell clonality in common variable immunodeficiency. Repertoires were generated with immunoSEQ multiplex PCR, while TCRdb's copy carries only in-frame clones and drops some. This sample carries about 28,000 clones, none of them present only once. Sequencing used peripheral blood mononuclear cells. These receptors were obtained from a person between 18 and 70 years old in good health.

This clone has at least ten counts. The sequenced CDR3 bases are TGCGCCAGCACCACAGAGCCAACTAATGAAAAA. It encodes CASTTEPTNEK. The entire CDR3 protein reads CASTTEPTNEKLFF. V gene TRBV5-1 combines with J gene TRBJ1-4; unclear D gene. The read ends 3 residues shy of where the CDR3 ends; the end is completed using the germline J gene. Germline loops: CDR1 SGHRS, CDR2 YFSETQ. V lost 6 bases and J 0 bases, leaving 9 bases between the germline ends. CDR3 length: 14 residues.

This clone was seen repeatedly, ten times or more. The read falls 3 residues short of the CDR3 end, and the missing part is taken from the germline J gene. The rearrangement joins TRBV6-2 or TRBV6-3 to TRBJ1-5; TRBD1 might be the D (5 bases). The CDR3 consists of 16 residues. Germline CDR1 MNHEY, CDR2 SVGEGT. Trimming took 2 bases from V and 1 from J, leaving 12 bases between them. CDR3 sequence: CASSYIGGVSNQPQHF. The CDR3 DNA, read in part, is TGTGCCAGCAGTTACATCGGAGGGGTAAGCAATCAGCCC.

About this clone: The CDR3 end is not reached by the read, which stops 3 residues before it; the germline J gene fills it in. The rearrangement uses TRBV11-2 and TRBJ1-5, with a possible D match to TRBD1 (6 bases). Trimming removed 5 bases at V and 0 bases at J, with 11 bases between. Germline assignment: CDR1 SGHAT and CDR2 FQNNGV. The CDR3 runs 15 residues. The CDR3 DNA, read in part, is TGTGCCAGCAGCCAGGACAGTGATAGCAATCAGCCC. This sequence encodes CASSQDSDSNQP. The CDR3, in full, reads CASSQDSDSNQPQHF.

This clone was observed at least ten times. The read is 3 residues too short to cover the CDR3 end, so that end is filled in from the germline J gene. This chain joins TRBV2 and TRBJ2-7, with 10 bases identical to TRBD1. The J segment lost 3 bases and the V segment lost 10 bases, leaving 6 bases of the junction unmatched. The CDR3 covers 13 residues. Germline lookup yields CDR1 SNHLY and CDR2 FYNNEI. The CDR3 here is CATDRGPNYEQYF. The CDR3 bases that were read are TGTGCCACCGACAGGGGGCCAAACTACGAG.

This clone was detected many times. The CDR3 end falls 3 residues outside the read, so it is completed with the germline J gene. The V gene is TRBV6-4, the J gene TRBJ2-3; 11 bases align to TRBD2. The CDR3 runs to 15 residues. V lost 6 bases, J lost 2 bases, and 4 bases stayed unmatched. Germline CDR1 MRHNA, CDR2 SNTAGT. The CDR3 DNA, read in part, is TGTGCCAGCAGACGGACTAGCGGGTACACAGATACG. This translates into CASRRTSGYTDT. The whole CDR3 protein is CASRRTSGYTDTQYF.

This clone was detected ten times or more. The observed sequence ends 3 residues before the CDR3 terminus, with the missing tail filled in from the germline J gene. The chain employs TRBV18 and TRBJ2-7; D is possibly TRBD1 (6 bases). Trimming removed 3 bases from V and 5 bases from J, with 11 bases in between. Looked up from germline, CDR1 is KGHSH and CDR2 is LQKENI. This CDR3 is built from 13 residues. The DNA read from the CDR3 is TGTGCCAGCTCACCGGGACAAGTCAACGAG. It specifies CASSPGQVNE. The entire CDR3 is CASSPGQVNEQYF.

This clone was seen at least ten times. Coverage ceases 3 residues before the CDR3 finishes, and the germline J gene fills in the end. This chain uses TRBV28 with TRBJ2-7; weak D call: TRBD1 (7 bases). There are 14 residues in the CDR3. Germline V CDR1 and CDR2: MDHEN, SYDVKM. V gave up 6 bases and J gave up 6 bases, with 18 bases separating them. The CDR3 here is CASSHYRGGSEQYF. Partial CDR3 DNA: TGTGCCAGCAGCCACTACAGGGGAGGAAGCGAG.

This clone was counted at least ten times. The CDR3 end falls 3 residues outside the read, so it is completed with the germline J gene. The chain combines TRBV5-1 with TRBJ1-4, with 7 bases fitting TRBD1. V was pared by 4 bases and J by 4 bases, with 4 bases of the junction left unmatched. The CDR3 length is 14 residues. Germline-derived CDR1 and CDR2 are SGHRS and YFSETQ. CDR3 sequence reads: CASSVGQVNEKLFF. The sequenced part of the CDR3 DNA is TGCGCCAGCAGCGTAGGACAGGTTAATGAAAAA.

This clone occurred many times. The read ends 3 residues before the CDR3 terminus; that terminus is restored from the germline J gene. V gene TRBV6-2 or TRBV6-3 combines with J gene TRBJ2-5; D not certain. The CDR3 covers 14 residues. Germline lookup yields CDR1 MNHEY and CDR2 SVGEGT. V was shortened by 2 bases and J by 2 bases, with 9 bases between the two germline ends. The CDR3 DNA, read in part, is TGTGCCAGCAGTTACCTTGCGGTTCAAGAGACC. As protein: CASSYLAVQET. The whole CDR3 region reads CASSYLAVQETQYF.

The table lists this clone with many counts. The read is 3 residues too short to cover the CDR3 end, so that end is filled in from the germline J gene. The gene calls are TRBV12-3 or TRBV12-4 and TRBJ2-1; 11 nucleotides match TRBD2. The CDR3 totals 18 residues. Trimming at V came to 2 bases and at J to 0 bases, leaving 6 bases not matched to a gene. The CDR3: CASSLSSGGHRSYNEQFF. CDR3 bases read: TGTGCCAGCAGTTTATCTAGCGGGGGGCATCGCTCCTACAATGAG.

This clone occurred a few times. The CDR3 extends 3 residues past the end of the read, so its final part is completed from the germline J gene. The V and J genes are TRBV18 and TRBJ2-3; TRBD2 agrees at 11 bases. The germline gives CDR1 KGHSH, CDR2 LQKENI. The CDR3 is 14 residues long. The V segment lost 5 bases and the J segment 6 bases; nucleotides outside the gene matches: 4. CDR3 sequence: CASSSLAGVDTQYF. The sequenced CDR3 bases are TGTGCCAGCTCATCACTAGCGGGGGTGGATACG.

In this sample, this clone turned up many times. Read coverage stops 3 residues before the CDR3 terminus; the germline J gene supplies the remainder. This chain joins TRBV6-1 and TRBJ1-1; a weak D match, TRBD1 (6 bases). Per the germline V gene, CDR1 is MNHNS and CDR2 is SASEGT. CDR3 length equals 15 residues. This CDR3 reads CASSEDAGALGLAFF. The sequenced CDR3 bases are TGTGCCAGCAGTGAAGACGCGGGGGCACTGGGATTG.

This clone was found many times. The read ends 3 residues before the CDR3 terminus; that terminus is restored from the germline J gene. The chain recombines TRBV5-4 with TRBJ2-3; possible D gene TRBD2, 5 bases. Germline V CDR1 and CDR2: SGHNT, YYREEE (reference sequence). The CDR3 is made up of 13 amino acids. The CDR3 bases that were read are TGTGCCAGCAACAAGGCGGGCTCCGAAACG. Its translation: CASNKAGSET. The complete CDR3 reads CASNKAGSETQYF. The full variable domain, completed using reference TRBV5-4 and TRBJ2-3, is ETGVTQSPTHLIKTRGQQVTLRCSSQSGHNTVSWYQQALGQGPQFIFQYYREEENGRGNFPPRFSGLQFPNYSSELNVNALELDDSALYLCASNKAGSETQYFGPGTRLTVL.

Only a few counts were recorded for this clone. Coverage ceases 3 residues before the CDR3 finishes, and the germline J gene fills in the end. The chain couples TRBV19 to TRBJ2-7; 9 bases are a match to TRBD1. Germline CDR1 LNHDA, CDR2 SQIVND (reference sequence). CDR3 length: 16 residues. The trim removed 5 bases at V and 5 bases at J, leaving 13 bases unmatched. This chain's CDR3 is CASSPQPGQGLNEQYF. Incomplete CDR3 DNA: TGTGCCAGTAGTCCCCAACCGGGACAGGGTCTGAACGAG.

There are a few counts of this clone. CDR3 protein: CASSIGRGGETQYF. The DNA read from the CDR3 is TGTGCCAGCAGTATAGGACGGGGGGGGGAGACC. The chain is built from TRBV2 and TRBJ2-5; 8 nucleotides align to TRBD2. With the read ending 3 residues before the CDR3 end, the germline J gene is used to fill in that end. Germline values: CDR1 SNHLY, CDR2 FYNNEI. This CDR3 contains 14 residues. V shed 5 bases and J 5 bases; nucleotides not matched to a gene: 7.

This clone has ten or more counts. The read stops 3 residues short of the end of the CDR3; the missing end is completed from the germline J gene. This chain connects TRBV24-1 to TRBJ2-7, with D perhaps TRBD1 (5 bases). The CDR3 contains 12 residues. CDR1 and CDR2 (germline): KGHDR, SFDVKD. V lost 4 bases and J 4 bases, leaving 7 bases between the germline ends. CDR3 bases read: TGTGCCACCAGTGACCAGGGTTACGAG. Translated: CATSDQGYE. In full, the CDR3 reads CATSDQGYEQYF.